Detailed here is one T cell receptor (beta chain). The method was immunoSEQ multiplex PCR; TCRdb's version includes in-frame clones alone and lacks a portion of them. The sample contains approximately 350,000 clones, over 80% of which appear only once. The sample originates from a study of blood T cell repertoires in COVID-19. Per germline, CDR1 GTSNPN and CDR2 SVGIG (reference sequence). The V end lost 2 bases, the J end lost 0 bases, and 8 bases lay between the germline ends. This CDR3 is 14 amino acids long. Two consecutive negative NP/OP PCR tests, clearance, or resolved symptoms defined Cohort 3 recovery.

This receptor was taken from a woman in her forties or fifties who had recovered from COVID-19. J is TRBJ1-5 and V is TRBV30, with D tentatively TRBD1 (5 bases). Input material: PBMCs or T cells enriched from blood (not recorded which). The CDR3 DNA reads TGTGCCTGGAGTCCAGGGAATAGCAATCAGCCCCAGCATTTT. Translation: CAWSPGNSNQPQHF.